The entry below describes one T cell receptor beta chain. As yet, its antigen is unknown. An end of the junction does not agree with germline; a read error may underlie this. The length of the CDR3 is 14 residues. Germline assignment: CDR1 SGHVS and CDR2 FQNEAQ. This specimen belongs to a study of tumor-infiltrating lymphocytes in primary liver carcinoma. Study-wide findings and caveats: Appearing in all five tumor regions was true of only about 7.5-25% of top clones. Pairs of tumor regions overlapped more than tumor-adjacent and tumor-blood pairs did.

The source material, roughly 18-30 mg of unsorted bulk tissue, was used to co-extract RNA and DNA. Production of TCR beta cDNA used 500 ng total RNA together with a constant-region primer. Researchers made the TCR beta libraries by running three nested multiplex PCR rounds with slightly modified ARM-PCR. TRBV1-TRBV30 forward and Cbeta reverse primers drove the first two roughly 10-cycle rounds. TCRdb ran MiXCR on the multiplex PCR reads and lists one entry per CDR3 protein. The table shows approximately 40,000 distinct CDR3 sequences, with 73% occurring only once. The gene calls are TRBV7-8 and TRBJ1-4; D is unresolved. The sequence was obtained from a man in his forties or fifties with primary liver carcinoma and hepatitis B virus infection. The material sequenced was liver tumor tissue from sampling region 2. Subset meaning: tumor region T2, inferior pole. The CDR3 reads CASGSYGVGEKLLF. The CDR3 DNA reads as TGTGCCAGCGGCTCCTACGGAGTGGGAGAAAAACTGTTATTT.